The 27 T cell receptor beta chains in this list originate from one sample, sequenced in a study of neoadjuvant nivolumab and ipilimumab in lung cancer. Measured with immunoSEQ multiplex PCR; TCRdb has only the in-frame clones, and not every one. The repertoire holds 25,000 to 30,000 clones, with around 80% as singletons. The material was tumor tissue, obtained after neoadjuvant nivolumab, alone or with ipilimumab, at or shortly before surgery. The receptors were gathered from an adult with non-small cell lung cancer.

The genes are TRBV5-4 and TRBJ1-1, with no clear D. Trimming removed 0 bases from V and 5 bases from J, with 8 bases in between. The CDR3 has 13 amino acids. Per the germline V gene, CDR1 is SGHNT and CDR2 is YYREEE (reference sequence). In DNA form, the CDR3 reads TGTGCCAGCAGCTTGGCCCCCGAGACTGAAGCTTTCTTT. The encoded protein is CASSLAPETEAFF.

The chain has TRBV7-9 and TRBJ2-2; a possible D gene is TRBD1 (5 bases). The CDR3 loop spans 15 amino acids. CDR1 SEHNR and CDR2 FQNEAQ come from the germline V gene (reference sequence). V was shortened by 8 bases and J by 1 base, with 14 bases between the two germline ends. CDR3 DNA sequence: TGTGCCAGCTCGCAACAGGCGGTGAACACCGGGGAGCTGTTTTTT. Translation: CASSQQAVNTGELFF.

The table lists this clone with a count of one. The chain joins TRBV13 to TRBJ2-6; D gene unclear. Trimming shortened V by 5 bases and J by 0 bases, and 11 bases separated the two germline ends. Germline CDR1 is PRHDT and CDR2 is FYEKMQ (reference sequence). The CDR3 has 16 amino acids. Written as DNA, the CDR3 is TGTGCCAGCAGCCCCCGGTCCAGCTCTGGGGCCAACGTCCTGACTTTC. Protein: CASSPRSSSGANVLTF.

CDR3 DNA sequence: TGCGCCAGCAGCTACCAACGACAGGGAGGGGATTCACCCCTCCACTTT. Its translation is CASSYQRQGGDSPLHF. This sequence joins TRBV5-1 and TRBJ1-6; TRBD1 matches at 7 bases. There are 16 residues in the CDR3. With V trimmed by 3 bases and J by 8 bases, 11 bases remained unmatched. CDR1 SGHRS and CDR2 YFSETQ come from the germline V gene.

The V and J genes are TRBV7-3 and TRBJ2-1, with 11 bases that match TRBD2. The CDR3 is 15 residues long. The J segment lost 6 bases and the V segment lost 2 bases, leaving 3 bases of the junction unmatched. Germline assignment: CDR1 SGHTA and CDR2 FQGTGA. The CDR3 is CASSLLAGGSNEQFF. The DNA of the CDR3 is TGTGCCAGCAGCTTACTAGCGGGAGGAAGCAATGAGCAGTTCTTC.

The CDR3 region is CASSLAMELSTDTQYF. DNA of the CDR3: TGCGCCAGCAGCTTGGCCATGGAACTATCCACAGATACGCAGTATTTT. The chain combines TRBV5-1 with TRBJ2-3; no reliable D call. Trimming removed 0 bases from V and 2 bases from J, with 13 bases in between. The CDR3 extends over 16 amino acids. The germline CDR1 and CDR2 sequences are SGHRS and YFSETQ.

This clone has a handful of counts. This chain joins TRBV4-2 and TRBJ1-4, with D perhaps matching TRBD1 (6 bases). The germline V gene encodes CDR1 LGHNA and CDR2 YNFKEQ. CDR3 length equals 18 residues. Trimming pared 1 base from V and 0 bases from J, leaving 15 bases between. CDR3 sequence (DNA): TGTGCCAGCAGCCAAGCGGGGGACACACTCGCAACTAATGAAAAACTGTTTTTT. Protein: CASSQAGDTLATNEKLFF.

This clone has just one count. V and J are TRBV9 and TRBJ1-1; tentatively, D is TRBD1 (6 bases). The CDR3 sequence is 13 residues long. Germline V lookup: CDR1 SGDLS, CDR2 YYNGEE. The V end was cut by 0 bases, the J end by 5 bases, with 8 bases between. This CDR3 reads CASSVGGPTEAFF. As DNA, the CDR3 is TGTGCCAGCAGCGTAGGGGGGCCGACTGAAGCTTTCTTT. Filled out from reference TRBV9 and TRBJ1-1, the complete variable domain reads DSGVTQTPKHLITATGQRVTLRCSPRSGDLSVYWYQQSLDQGLQFLIQYYNGEERAKGNILERFSAQQFPDLHSELNLSSLELGDSALYFCASSVGGPTEAFFGQGTRLTVV.

The chain carries TRBV11-3 and TRBJ2-1, with 7 bases aligning to TRBD1. V lost 3 bases, J lost 5 bases, and 7 bases stayed unmatched. Germline values: CDR1 SGHNT, CDR2 YENEEA. This CDR3 comprises 15 residues. CDR3 sequence reads: CASSLTGIGHNEQFF. The CDR3 nucleotides are TGTGCCAGCAGCTTGACAGGGATAGGGCACAATGAGCAGTTCTTC.

The chain is built from TRBV11-2 and TRBJ2-7, with D perhaps matching TRBD1 or TRBD2 (6 bases each). Between the trimmed V and J ends, which lost 5 bases and 5 bases, there was a span of 16 bases. CDR1 is SGHAT, CDR2 FQNNGV, per germline. The CDR3 runs 14 residues. The CDR3 DNA reads TGTGCCAGCAGCACCCAGGAGGGGGTCCACGAGCAGTACTTC. This encodes CASSTQEGVHEQYF. The full variable domain, rest sourced from reference TRBV11-2 and TRBJ2-7, is EAGVAQSPRYKIIEKRQSVAFWCNPISGHATLYWYQQILGQGPKLLIQFQNNGVVDDSQLPKDRFSAERLKGVDSTLKIQPAKLEDSAVYLCASSTQEGVHEQYFGPGTRLTVT.

The chain combines TRBV5-4 with TRBJ2-7; no firm D call. The CDR3 is made up of 14 amino acids. Germline V gives CDR1 SGHNT, CDR2 YYREEE (reference sequence). V was clipped by 0 bases and J by 0 bases, with 7 bases between them. The CDR3 nucleotides are TGTGCCAGCAGCTTGGGAAGAGGCTCCTACGAGCAGTACTTC. Translating gives CASSLGRGSYEQYF.

The V call is TRBV6-1, the J call TRBJ1-6; D uncertain. Germline V lookup: CDR1 MNHNS, CDR2 SASEGT. The CDR3 has 13 residues. V lost 2 bases and J 5 bases, leaving 4 bases between the germline ends. CDR3 sequence reads: CASSEQDNSPLHF. The CDR3, as DNA: TGTGCCAGCAGTGAACAGGATAATTCACCCCTCCACTTT.

The V gene is TRBV7-2, the J gene TRBJ1-1; TRBD1 might be the D (5 bases). The CDR3 has 14 residues. The V and J ends lost 2 bases and 6 bases respectively, with 13 bases between them. Germline V gene data show CDR1 as SGHTA and CDR2 as FQGNSA. CDR3 coding DNA: TGTGCCAGCAGCTTAAGGGTATCGGGGCCTGAAGCTTTCTTT. This codes for CASSLRVSGPEAFF.

V is TRBV5-4 and J is TRBJ1-1; D is unresolved. Between the trimmed V and J ends, which lost 3 bases and 3 bases, there was a span of 15 bases. The germline V gene encodes CDR1 SGHNT and CDR2 YYREEE (reference sequence). This CDR3 comprises 15 residues. The CDR3 DNA is TGTGCCAGCAGCTCGGGCGCGGGCGGGTACACTGAAGCTTTCTTT. Amino acids: CASSSGAGGYTEAFF.

This clone appeared once. The CDR3 region has the DNA TGTGCCTGGAGTGTAGGCTGGGGGGACTTAAGGGCAACTAATGAAAAACTGTTTTTT. This translates into CAWSVGWGDLRATNEKLFF. This chain uses TRBV30 with TRBJ1-4; perhaps TRBD1 as D (5 bases). The CDR3 covers 19 residues. Germline V lookup: CDR1 GTSNPN, CDR2 SVGIG (reference sequence). The V end was cut by 0 bases, the J end by 0 bases, with 20 bases between.

The rearrangement uses TRBV7-9 and TRBJ2-5, with 8 bases fitting TRBD1. The junction had 7 bases not matched to a gene; V was cut back by 5 bases and J by 5 bases. The CDR3 loop spans 14 amino acids. Germline V gene sequence: CDR1 SEHNR, CDR2 FQNEAQ (reference sequence). The CDR3 DNA sequence: TGTGCCAGCAGCATTCAGGGGGCGAGGGAGACCCAGTACTTC. Its translation: CASSIQGARETQYF. Complete variable domain (other parts from reference TRBV7-9 and TRBJ2-5): DTGVSQNPRHKITKRGQNVTFRCDPISEHNRLYWYRQTLGQGPEFLTYFQNEAQLEKSRLLSDRFSAERPKGSFSTLEIQRTEQGDSAMYLCASSIQGARETQYFGPGTRLLVL.

This clone is large by share. CDR3 DNA sequence: TGTGCCAGCAGGTATGGTAGCAATCAGCCCCAGCATTTT. It translates to CASRYGSNQPQHF. The chain carries TRBV2 and TRBJ1-5; D remains ambiguous. V was clipped by 6 bases and J by 0 bases, with 6 bases between them. Looked up from germline, CDR1 is SNHLY and CDR2 is FYNNEI. There are 13 residues in the CDR3.

In this sample, this clone turned up once. The chain employs TRBV7-3 and TRBJ2-1; D ambiguous. The CDR3 contains 15 residues. Trimming took 2 bases from V and 0 from J, leaving 8 bases between them. Germline V gene lookup returns CDR1 SGHTA and CDR2 FQGTGA. The CDR3 nucleotides read TGTGCCAGCAGCTTATTGCCGAGCTCCTACAATGAGCAGTTCTTC. Translation: CASSLLPSSYNEQFF. Full variable domain (missing parts from reference TRBV7-3 and TRBJ2-1): GAGVSQTPSNKVTEKGKYVELRCDPISGHTALYWYRQSLGQGPEFLIYFQGTGAADDSGLPNDRFFAVRPEGSVSTLKIQRTERGDSAVYLCASSLLPSSYNEQFFGPGTRLTVL.

This clone was picked up one time. V and J are TRBV7-9 and TRBJ2-6; D may be TRBD2 (6 bases). The CDR3 runs 16 residues. The germline CDR1 and CDR2 sequences are SEHNR and FQNEAQ (reference sequence). Trimming stripped 1 base from V and 0 bases from J, with 7 bases between. The CDR3 DNA follows: TGTGCCAGCAGCTTAGTCGGGGGCTCTGGGGCCAACGTCCTGACTTTC. It translates to CASSLVGGSGANVLTF.

The chain recombines TRBV7-2 with TRBJ2-4; 9 nucleotides match TRBD1. CDR3 size: 14 residues. V lost 6 bases to trimming and J lost 8 bases; unmatched junction nucleotides: 8. Germline loops: CDR1 SGHTA, CDR2 FQGNSA. CDR3 region: CASRGQGGWDIQYF. CDR3 coding DNA: TGTGCCAGCAGGGGACAGGGTGGGTGGGACATTCAGTACTTC.

The V call is TRBV4-3, the J call TRBJ1-1, with D perhaps matching TRBD1 (5 bases). CDR3 length: 15 amino acids. Between the trimmed V and J ends, which lost 3 bases and 4 bases, there was a span of 15 bases. Germline V CDR1 and CDR2: LGHNA, YSLEER. The CDR3 protein is CASSQATGGRTEAFF. In nucleotides, the CDR3 is TGCGCCAGCAGCCAGGCCACCGGGGGACGCACTGAAGCTTTCTTT.

CDR3 sequence reads: CASSSMALGGYGYTF. The CDR3 coding sequence is TGTGCCAGCAGCTCGATGGCCCTGGGTGGCTATGGCTACACCTTC. The V call is TRBV7-9, the J call TRBJ1-2; D unresolved. Trimming left V 4 bases short and J 4 bases short, with 16 bases between. CDR3 length equals 15 residues. Germline lookup yields CDR1 SEHNR and CDR2 FQNEAQ (reference sequence).

The chain has TRBV14 and TRBJ2-2; 9 bases line up with TRBD1. The junction had 9 bases not matched to a gene; V was cut back by 7 bases and J by 3 bases. CDR1 SGHDN and CDR2 FVKESK come from the germline V gene. The CDR3 has 16 residues. CDR3 DNA: TGTGCCAGCACCTACGGGACAGGGAGATACACCGGGGAGCTGTTTTTT. It translates to CASTYGTGRYTGELFF.

The chain has TRBV11-3 and TRBJ1-1, with a tentative D call TRBD1 (5 bases). V gave up 1 base and J gave up 1 base, with 10 bases separating them. This CDR3 is built from 15 residues. The germline V gene encodes CDR1 SGHNT and CDR2 YENEEA. CDR3 protein: CASSLGAGQNTEAFF. The CDR3 DNA follows: TGTGCCAGCAGCTTAGGTGCAGGGCAGAACACTGAAGCTTTCTTT.

The chain has TRBV5-4 and TRBJ2-7; D is unclear. V dropped 0 bases and J dropped 0 bases, with 16 bases sitting between them. This CDR3 comprises 17 residues. Germline lookup yields CDR1 SGHNT and CDR2 YYREEE (reference sequence). As DNA, the CDR3 is TGTGCCAGCAGCTTGGGTCGGGCAGATTCAAGCTCCTACGAGCAGTACTTC. This translates into CASSLGRADSSSYEQYF.

The gene calls are TRBV20-1 and TRBJ2-2; no clear D. Germline CDR1 and CDR2: DFQATT and SNEGSKA (reference sequence). The CDR3 is 11 amino acids. The V and J ends lost 2 bases and 8 bases respectively, with 6 bases between them. CDR3 amino acids: CSARRLGELFF. CDR3 DNA sequence: TGCAGTGCTAGACGGCTGGGGGAGCTGTTTTTT.

This rearrangement joins TRBV7-6 to TRBJ2-5; no firm D call. V shed 3 bases and J shed 4 bases, with 6 bases lying between them. Germline loops: CDR1 SGHVS, CDR2 FNYEAQ. The CDR3 spans 12 residues. DNA for the CDR3: TGTGCCAGCAGCTTGGGCACAGAGACCCAGTACTTC. As protein: CASSLGTETQYF.